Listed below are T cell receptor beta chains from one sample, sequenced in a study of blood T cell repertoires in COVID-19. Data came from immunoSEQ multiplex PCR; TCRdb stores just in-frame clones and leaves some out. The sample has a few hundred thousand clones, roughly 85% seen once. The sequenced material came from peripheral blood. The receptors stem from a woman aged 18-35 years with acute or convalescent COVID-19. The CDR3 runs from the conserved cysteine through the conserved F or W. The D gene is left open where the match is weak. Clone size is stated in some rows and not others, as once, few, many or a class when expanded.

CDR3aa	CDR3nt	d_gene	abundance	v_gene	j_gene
CASSLASEGTDTQYF	TGTGCCAGCAGCTTAGCGTCGGAGGGCACAGATACGCAGTATTTT	-	-	TRBV7-7	TRBJ2-3
CASSLDVREVSEAFF	TGTGCCAGCAGCTTGGATGTCAGGGAGGTATCTGAAGCTTTCTTT	-	-	TRBV5-4	TRBJ1-1
CASSLRSASGGNEQFF	TGTGCCAGTAGTCTCCGGTCCGCTAGCGGGGGTAATGAGCAGTTCTTC	TRBD2	-	TRBV19	TRBJ2-1
CAWRTGINYGYTF	TGTGCCTGGAGGACAGGGATTAACTATGGCTACACCTTC	TRBD1	-	TRBV30	TRBJ1-2
CASSPGQSSGNTIYF	TGTGCCAGCAGCCCTGGACAGTCCTCTGGAAACACCATATATTTT	-	-	TRBV7-6	TRBJ1-3
CASSQDQPGQGGNTEAFF	TGTGCCAGCAGCCAAGATCAACCGGGGCAGGGGGGGAACACTGAAGCTTTCTTT	TRBD1	once	TRBV14	TRBJ1-1
CASRFRDTRLSGNTIYF	TGTGCAAGTCGCTTCCGGGACACACGACTCTCTGGAAACACCATATATTTT	-	-	TRBV12-2	TRBJ1-3
CASNGGTYGYTF	TGTGCCAGTAACGGAGGAACCTATGGCTACACCTTC	-	-	TRBV19	TRBJ1-2
CASSPTRRGARTDTQYF	TGTGCCAGCAGCCCTACGCGGCGGGGGGCTCGCACAGATACGCAGTATTTT	TRBD2	-	TRBV7-6	TRBJ2-3
CASSLDRTEGYTF	TGCGCCAGCAGCTTGGACCGCACGGAGGGCTACACCTTC	-	-	TRBV5-1	TRBJ1-2
CASSSTGSREKLFF	TGTGCCAGCAGCTCGACAGGATCGCGCGAAAAACTGTTTTTT	-	-	TRBV5-5	TRBJ1-4
CASSLGTGAPRDTQYF	TGTGCCAGCAGTCTCGGGACAGGGGCTCCCAGAGATACGCAGTATTTT	TRBD1	-	TRBV27	TRBJ2-3
CASSLDPQANVLTF	TGTGCCAGCAGCTTAGATCCCCAGGCCAACGTCCTGACTTTC	-	-	TRBV11-2	TRBJ2-6
CASSPWLDNTEAFF	TGTGCCAGCAGTCCCTGGCTTGATAACACTGAAGCTTTCTTT	-	-	TRBV28	TRBJ1-1
CASSHGRYTEAFF	TGTGCCAGCTCCCATGGCCGCTACACTGAAGCTTTCTTT	-	-	TRBV18	TRBJ1-1
CASRRDRGRGGYTF	TGTGCCAGCCGCCGGGACAGGGGGAGAGGAGGCTACACCTTC	TRBD1	-	TRBV6-2/TRBV6-3	TRBJ1-2
CAISGRGRVPGELFF	TGTGCCATCAGTGGCAGGGGGCGGGTACCCGGGGAGCTGTTTTTT	TRBD1	-	TRBV10-3	TRBJ2-2
CASSEALIGTGYTF	TGTGCCAGCAGTGAAGCGCTAATCGGTACTGGCTACACCTTC	-	-	TRBV2	TRBJ1-2
CASSQDSARGQSYTF	TGTGCCAGCAGCCAAGATTCGGCCAGGGGGCAGAGCTACACCTTC	TRBD1	-	TRBV3-1/TRBV3-2	TRBJ1-2
CASSLVGTEGYEQYF	TGCGCCAGCAGCTTGGTTGGGACAGAGGGCTACGAGCAGTACTTC	TRBD1	-	TRBV5-1	TRBJ2-7
CAWSTGGAYEQYF	TGTGCCTGGTCGACGGGGGGTGCCTACGAGCAGTACTTC	TRBD2	-	TRBV30	TRBJ2-7
CASSPSMAGGPGEQFF	TGTGCCAGCAGCCCCAGCATGGCGGGAGGGCCAGGTGAGCAGTTCTTC	TRBD2	-	TRBV6-6	TRBJ2-1
CADKIEMNTEAFF	TGTGCCGACAAGATTGAGATGAACACTGAAGCTTTCTTT	-	-	TRBV2	TRBJ1-1
CASSRTGGGGYTF	TGCGCCAGCAGCCGGACAGGGGGCGGTGGCTACACCTTC	TRBD1	-	TRBV5-1	TRBJ1-2
CASSRAPSLSNPGELFF	TGTGCCAGTAGTAGGGCCCCGTCTTTATCCAACCCCGGGGAGCTGTTTTTT	-	-	TRBV19	TRBJ2-2
CASSRRDRGPRTDTQYF	TGTGCCAGCAGTCGCCGGGACAGGGGGCCCCGCACAGATACGCAGTATTTT	TRBD1	-	TRBV6-6	TRBJ2-3
CASSYGGRDGYTF	TGTGCCAGCAGTTACGGGGGCCGGGACGGCTACACCTTC	-	-	TRBV6-5	TRBJ1-2
CASSSSGGESRVDTQYF	TGTGCCAGCAGCTCGAGCGGGGGGGAGTCTCGGGTAGATACGCAGTATTTT	TRBD2	few	TRBV9	TRBJ2-3
CASSFPGQGGHEQYF	TGTGCCAGCAGTTTTCCGGGACAGGGAGGCCACGAGCAGTACTTC	TRBD1	once	TRBV6-6	TRBJ2-7
CASSESGTGGQPQHF	TGTGCCAGCAGTGAAAGCGGGACAGGGGGTCAGCCCCAGCATTTT	TRBD1	once	TRBV6-1	TRBJ1-5
CASTQGRLSEQYF	TGTGCAAGTACACAGGGACGATTAAGCGAGCAGTACTTC	-	-	TRBV12-2	TRBJ2-7
CAHEGQGESGNTIYF	TGTGCCCACGAGGGACAGGGGGAATCAGGAAACACCATATATTTT	TRBD1	-	TRBV28	TRBJ1-3
CASSLSGNNEQFF	TGCGCCAGCAGCTTGTCAGGGAACAATGAGCAGTTCTTC	-	-	TRBV4-1	TRBJ2-1
CSASRGLDTEAFF	TGCAGTGCTAGTAGGGGGCTCGACACTGAAGCTTTCTTT	TRBD1	-	TRBV20-1	TRBJ1-1
CASTAWGDRGYTF	TGTGCCAGCACCGCCTGGGGGGACCGTGGCTACACCTTC	-	few	TRBV6-5	TRBJ1-2
CASTRTGNEQFF	TGTGCCAGCACTAGGACAGGGAATGAGCAGTTCTTC	TRBD1	-	TRBV6-5	TRBJ2-1
CASSQSWQGAYEKLFF	TGCGCCAGCAGTCAATCGTGGCAGGGGGCCTATGAAAAACTGTTTTTT	TRBD1	-	TRBV23-1	TRBJ1-4
CSASFRDRGRSEKLFF	TGCAGTGCTAGTTTCCGGGACAGGGGGCGCAGTGAAAAACTGTTTTTT	TRBD1	-	TRBV20-1	TRBJ1-4
CASSLNPAGEKLFF	TGTGCCAGCAGTCTTAATCCCGCGGGTGAAAAACTGTTTTTT	-	-	TRBV6-5	TRBJ1-4
CASSLLTGNDEKLFF	TGCGCCAGCAGCTTGCTAACAGGGAACGATGAAAAACTGTTTTTT	-	-	TRBV5-1	TRBJ1-4
CASSPMEDTQYF	TGTGCCAGCAGCCCTATGGAGGATACGCAGTATTTT	-	once	TRBV12-3/TRBV12-4	TRBJ2-3
CASSTGFSYNEQFF	TGTGCCAGTTCAACGGGATTCTCCTACAATGAGCAGTTCTTC	-	-	TRBV3-1/TRBV3-2	TRBJ2-1
CASSHHRGLGETQYF	TGCGCCAGCAGCCATCACAGGGGGCTAGGGGAGACCCAGTACTTC	TRBD1	-	TRBV4-1	TRBJ2-5
CASSSGTAFNSPLHF	TGTGCCAGCTCATCTGGGACAGCATTTAATTCACCCCTCCACTTT	TRBD1	-	TRBV25-1	TRBJ1-6
CASSPSGTSGRNEQFF	TGTGCCAGCAGCCCCTCAGGGACTAGCGGGAGAAATGAGCAGTTCTTC	TRBD2	-	TRBV7-9	TRBJ2-1
CAISESGQGNTEAFF	TGTGCCATCAGTGAGTCGGGACAGGGAAACACTGAAGCTTTCTTT	TRBD1	-	TRBV10-3	TRBJ1-1
CASSPYRDSYGYTF	TGCGCCAGCAGCCCCTATCGGGACAGCTATGGCTACACCTTC	TRBD1	-	TRBV5-1	TRBJ1-2
CPKWGGTEAFF	TGCCCCAAATGGGGCGGAACTGAAGCTTTCTTT	-	-	TRBV6-4	TRBJ1-1
CASSYRGGSGNTIYF	TGTGCCAGCAGCTACAGGGGAGGATCTGGAAACACCATATATTTT	TRBD1	few	TRBV5-6	TRBJ1-3
CASSTRTGDNEQFF	TGTGCCAGCAGCACTCGGACAGGAGACAATGAGCAGTTCTTC	TRBD1	-	TRBV13	TRBJ2-1